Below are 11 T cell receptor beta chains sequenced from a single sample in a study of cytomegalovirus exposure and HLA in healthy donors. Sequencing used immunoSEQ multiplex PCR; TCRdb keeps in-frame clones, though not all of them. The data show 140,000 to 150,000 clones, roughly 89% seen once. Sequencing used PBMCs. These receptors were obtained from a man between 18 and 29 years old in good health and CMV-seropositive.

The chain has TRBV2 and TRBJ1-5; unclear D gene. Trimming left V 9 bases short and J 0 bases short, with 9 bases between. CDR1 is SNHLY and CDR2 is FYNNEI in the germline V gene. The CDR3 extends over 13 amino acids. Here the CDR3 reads CASAVYSNQPQHF. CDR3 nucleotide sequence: TGTGCCAGTGCAGTTTATAGCAATCAGCCCCAGCATTTT.

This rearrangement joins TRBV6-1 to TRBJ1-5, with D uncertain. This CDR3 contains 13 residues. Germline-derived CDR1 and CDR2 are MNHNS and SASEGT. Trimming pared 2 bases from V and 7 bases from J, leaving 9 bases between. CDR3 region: CASSEWRNQPQHF. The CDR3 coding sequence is TGTGCCAGCAGTGAATGGAGGAACCAGCCCCAGCATTTT.

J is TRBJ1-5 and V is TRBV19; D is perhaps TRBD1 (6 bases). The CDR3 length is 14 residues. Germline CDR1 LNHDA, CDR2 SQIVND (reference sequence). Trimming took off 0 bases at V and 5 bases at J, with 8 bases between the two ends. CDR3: CASSIEGGYQPQHF. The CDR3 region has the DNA TGTGCCAGTAGTATAGAAGGGGGATATCAGCCCCAGCATTTT. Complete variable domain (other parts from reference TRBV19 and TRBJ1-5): DGGITQSPKYLFRKEGQNVTLSCEQNLNHDAMYWYRQDPGQGLRLIYYSQIVNDFQKGDIAEGYSVSREKKESFPLTVTSAQKNPTAFYLCASSIEGGYQPQHFGDGTRLSIL.

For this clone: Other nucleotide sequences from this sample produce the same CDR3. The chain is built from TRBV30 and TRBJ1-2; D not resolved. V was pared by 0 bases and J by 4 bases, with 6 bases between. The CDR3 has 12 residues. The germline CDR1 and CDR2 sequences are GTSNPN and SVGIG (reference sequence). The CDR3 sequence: CAWSVRGYGYTF. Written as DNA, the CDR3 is TGTGCCTGGAGTGTACGAGGCTATGGCTACACCTTC. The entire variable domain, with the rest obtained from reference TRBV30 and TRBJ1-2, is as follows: SQTIHQWPATLVQPVGSPLSLECTVEGTSNPNLYWYRQAAGRGLQLLFYSVGIGQISSEVPQNLSASRPQDRQFILSSKKLLLSDSGFYLCAWSVRGYGYTFGSGTRLTVV.

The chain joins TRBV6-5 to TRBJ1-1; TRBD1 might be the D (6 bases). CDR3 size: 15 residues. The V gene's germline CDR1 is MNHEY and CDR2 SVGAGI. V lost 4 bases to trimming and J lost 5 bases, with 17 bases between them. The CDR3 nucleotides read TGTGCCAGCAGTTCCCGACAGGCCCCCGGGACTGAAGCTTTCTTT. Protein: CASSSRQAPGTEAFF.

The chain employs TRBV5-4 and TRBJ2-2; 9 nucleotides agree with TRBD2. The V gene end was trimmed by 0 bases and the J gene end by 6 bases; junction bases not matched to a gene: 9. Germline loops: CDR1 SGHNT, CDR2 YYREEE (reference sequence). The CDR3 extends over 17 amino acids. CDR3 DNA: TGTGCCAGCAGCTTGGACGGCGGGAGGGCCGGATCCGGGGAGCTGTTTTTT. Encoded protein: CASSLDGGRAGSGELFF.

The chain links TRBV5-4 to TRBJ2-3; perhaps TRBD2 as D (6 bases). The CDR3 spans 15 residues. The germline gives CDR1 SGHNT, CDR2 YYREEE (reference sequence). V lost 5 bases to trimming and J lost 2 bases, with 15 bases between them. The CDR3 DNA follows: TGTGCCAGCAGTCGCGGACTACCAACCACAGATACGCAGTATTTT. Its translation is CASSRGLPTTDTQYF.

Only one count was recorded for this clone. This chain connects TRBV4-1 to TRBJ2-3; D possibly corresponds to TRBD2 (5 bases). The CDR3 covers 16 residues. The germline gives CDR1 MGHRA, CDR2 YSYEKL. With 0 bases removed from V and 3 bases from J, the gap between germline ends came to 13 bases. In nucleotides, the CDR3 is TGCGCCAGCAGCCAAGATTCGGACCTAGCAACAGATACGCAGTATTTT. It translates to CASSQDSDLATDTQYF.

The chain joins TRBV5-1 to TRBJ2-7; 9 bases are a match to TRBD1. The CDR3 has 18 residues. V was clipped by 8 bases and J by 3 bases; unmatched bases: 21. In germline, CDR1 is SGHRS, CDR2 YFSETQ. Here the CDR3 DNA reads TGCGCCAGTAAACCCTCCGGGACAGGGACCTTAACCCACTACGAGCAGTACTTC. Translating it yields CASKPSGTGTLTHYEQYF.

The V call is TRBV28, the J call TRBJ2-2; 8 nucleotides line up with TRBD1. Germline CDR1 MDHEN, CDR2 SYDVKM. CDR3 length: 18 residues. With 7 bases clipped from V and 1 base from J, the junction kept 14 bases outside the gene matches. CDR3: CASTLEEGQGWNTGELFF. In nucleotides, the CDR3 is TGTGCCAGCACCCTGGAGGAAGGACAGGGTTGGAACACCGGGGAGCTGTTTTTT.

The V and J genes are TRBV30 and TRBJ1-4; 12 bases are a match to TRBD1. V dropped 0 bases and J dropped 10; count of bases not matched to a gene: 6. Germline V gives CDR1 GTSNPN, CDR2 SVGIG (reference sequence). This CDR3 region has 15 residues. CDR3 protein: CAWSVQGTGGGKLFF. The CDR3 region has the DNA TGTGCCTGGAGTGTACAAGGGACAGGGGGCGGAAAACTGTTTTTT.